One sample yielded the 11 T cell receptor beta chains listed below, sequenced in a study of T cell repertoires in cytomegalovirus infection. Each CDR3 protein is one row after TCRdb ran MiXCR on the reads. The sample holds about 600,000 distinct CDR3 sequences, 20% to 25% seen once. The sequencing sample was made of CD8+ T cells from PBMCs. These receptors were taken from a human donor in good health (CMV status not recorded). Some clones in this sample may be carry-over from other donors' samples.

Many counts were recorded for this clonotype. The chain employs TRBV7-8 and TRBJ2-3; 7 bases agree with TRBD2. With 5 bases clipped from V and 4 bases from J, the junction kept 9 bases outside the gene matches. The V gene's germline CDR1 is SGHVS and CDR2 FQNEAQ. The CDR3 is 15 residues long. CDR3 in DNA: TGTGCCAGCAGCACGCGGACTAGGCAGGCAGATACGCAGTATTTT. Translation: CASSTRTRQADTQYF.

This chain links TRBV28 with TRBJ2-3, with 9 bases matching TRBD2. V was pared by 5 bases and J by 0 bases, with 6 bases of the junction left unmatched. This CDR3 comprises 16 residues. Germline loops: CDR1 MDHEN, CDR2 SYDVKM. CDR3 sequence reads: CASSPGLAKSTDTQYF. As DNA, the CDR3 is TGTGCCAGCAGTCCCGGACTAGCGAAGAGCACAGATACGCAGTATTTT.

The V and J genes are TRBV23-1 and TRBJ2-6, with TRBD2 as a possible D gene (6 bases). TRBV23-1 is annotated as an ORF whose role is uncertain. The CDR3 has 15 residues. V was pared by 9 bases and J by 0 bases, with 12 bases between. Here the CDR3 reads CASLAGGSGANVLTF. CDR3 nucleotide sequence: TGCGCCAGTCTCGCCGGGGGCTCTGGGGCCAACGTCCTGACTTTC.

The V gene is TRBV7-9, the J gene TRBJ2-3, with D uncertain. The length of the CDR3 is 14 residues. The V gene lost 4 bases and the J gene lost 5 bases, with 13 bases spanning the gap. Germline V lookup: CDR1 SEHNR, CDR2 FQNEAQ (reference sequence). The CDR3 bases are TGTGCCAGCAGCTCTAAGTCCCACAGAGATACGCAGTATTTT. It translates to CASSSKSHRDTQYF.

This clonotype was found many times. V gene TRBV10-2 combines with J gene TRBJ2-2, with no clear D. CDR3 size: 18 residues. The germline V gene encodes CDR1 WSHSY and CDR2 SAAADI. The V end lost 7 bases, the J end lost 2 bases, and 23 bases lay between the germline ends. The chain's CDR3 is CASNLNPSSTSNTGELFF. In DNA, the CDR3 is TGCGCCAGCAACCTTAACCCCTCAAGTACCTCAAACACCGGGGAGCTGTTTTTT.

This clonotype was seen more than once but under ten times. The chain couples TRBV7-9 to TRBJ2-1; D ambiguous. The CDR3 totals 14 residues. Germline V gene lookup returns CDR1 SEHNR and CDR2 FQNEAQ (reference sequence). The V end lost 5 bases, the J end lost 10 bases, and 18 bases lay between the germline ends. The CDR3, as DNA: TGTGCCAGCAGCCCAGGACGGTGGGTCGGCGAGCAGTTCTTC. Protein product: CASSPGRWVGEQFF.

This clonotype has just a few counts. The chain links TRBV6-5 to TRBJ2-2, with D possibly being TRBD1 (5 bases). CDR1 is MNHEY, CDR2 SVGAGI, per germline. The germline V and J ends were trimmed by 5 bases and 7 bases, with 17 bases remaining between them. CDR3 size: 15 residues. The CDR3 nucleotides are TGTGCCAGCAGTCCCATCCAGGGTACGGTCGGGGAGCTGTTTTTT. This codes for CASSPIQGTVGELFF.

This chain connects TRBV14 to TRBJ2-6; D possibly corresponds to TRBD1 (6 bases). Germline CDR1 and CDR2: SGHDN and FVKESK. The V gene lost 5 bases and the J gene lost 0 bases, with 14 bases spanning the gap. The CDR3 has 17 residues. In nucleotides, the CDR3 is TGTGCCAGCAGCGACCGGGACACCCTCTCTGGGGCCAACGTCCTGACTTTC. Its protein is CASSDRDTLSGANVLTF.

This clonotype was observed at least ten times. The CDR3 loop reads CASSWTSGPDSYNEQFF. The CDR3 bases are TGTGCCAGCAGTTGGACTAGCGGGCCCGACTCCTACAATGAGCAGTTCTTC. V is TRBV6-1 and J is TRBJ2-1; 11 positions match TRBD2. Germline V CDR1 and CDR2: MNHNS, SASEGT. Trimming cost V 5 bases and J 0 bases; bases outside gene matches: 6. There are 17 residues in the CDR3.

This clonotype was seen at least ten times. The chain combines TRBV7-9 with TRBJ2-2; 7 nucleotides line up with TRBD1. The CDR3 runs 14 residues. CDR1 and CDR2 (germline): SEHNR, FQNEAQ (reference sequence). J was trimmed by 5 bases and V by 8 bases; bases with no gene match: 8. CDR3 in amino acids: CASFPGQRTGELFF. The CDR3 region has the DNA TGTGCCAGCTTTCCGGGACAGAGAACCGGGGAGCTGTTTTTT.

This clonotype was recorded once. The V and J genes are TRBV27 and TRBJ2-7; D possibly corresponds to TRBD1 (6 bases). V was shortened by 2 bases and J by 3 bases, with 11 bases between the two germline ends. CDR1 is MNHEY and CDR2 is SMNVEV in the germline V gene (reference sequence). The CDR3 consists of 14 residues. The CDR3 is CASSLGGEVYEQYF. In nucleotides, the CDR3 is TGTGCCAGCAGTTTAGGGGGCGAAGTCTACGAGCAGTACTTC.